Listed below are T cell receptor beta chains from one sample, sequenced in a study of blood T cell repertoires in COVID-19. Profiled with immunoSEQ multiplex PCR; TCRdb holds only in-frame clones, not every one. The sample lists over 85,000 clones; over 65% were seen once. Sequencing used peripheral blood. These receptors were collected from a woman over 75 with acute or convalescent COVID-19. The CDR3 runs from the conserved cysteine through the conserved F or W. The D gene is left open where the match is weak. Not every row has a clone size; where given, it reads once, few, many or a size class.

J	length	V	D	size	DNA	CDR3
TRBJ2-5	13	TRBV12-3/TRBV12-4	.	.	TGTGCCAGCAGTTTTCCCGGGGAAGAGACCCAGTACTTC	CASSFPGEETQYF
TRBJ2-2	12	TRBV12-3/TRBV12-4	.	.	TGTGCCAGCAGATATAACACCGGGGAGCTGTTTTTT	CASRYNTGELFF
TRBJ2-5	16	TRBV4-3	TRBD2	.	TGCGCCAGCAGCCAAGGGCTCGGGGGAGGGCAAGAGACCCAGTACTTC	CASSQGLGGGQETQYF
TRBJ2-7	14	TRBV27	TRBD1	.	TGTGCCAGCAGTTTAAGGGACAGGTATCTCGAGCAGTACTTC	CASSLRDRYLEQYF
TRBJ1-5	14	TRBV6-7	TRBD1	.	TGTGCCAGCAACGCCGGACAGGGGTCTCAGCCCCAGCATTTT	CASNAGQGSQPQHF
TRBJ1-4	15	TRBV19	.	.	TGTGCCAGTAGCCGGACTGGGACACTAAATGAAAAACTGTTTTTT	CASSRTGTLNEKLFF
TRBJ1-1	14	TRBV11-3	.	.	TGTGCCAGCAGCTTACAGGAGGGGAACACTGAAGCTTTCTTT	CASSLQEGNTEAFF
TRBJ2-3	15	TRBV5-1	.	.	TGCGCCAGCAGCTTGTCGGGCCAGCGGGCAGATACGCAGTATTTT	CASSLSGQRADTQYF
TRBJ1-3	16	TRBV6-2/TRBV6-3	.	.	TGTGCCAGCAGTCACACAGGGCCCGGGCCCGGAAACACCATATATTTT	CASSHTGPGPGNTIYF
TRBJ2-2	14	TRBV18	.	.	TGTGCCAGCTCACCAGGCCATTCCACCGGGGAGCTGTTTTTT	CASSPGHSTGELFF
TRBJ2-3	13	TRBV7-9	TRBD1	.	TGTGCCAGCAGATCAACAGGGGTGGATACGCAGTATTTT	CASRSTGVDTQYF
TRBJ2-7	16	TRBV10-2	TRBD2	few	TGCGCCAGCAGTGAGCTCTCTAGCGGTGGGCTGTGCGAGCAGTACTTC	CASSELSSGGLCEQYF
TRBJ2-5	13	TRBV11-3	.	.	TGTGCCAGCAGCTTTGGTTTGAGTGAGACCCAGTACTTC	CASSFGLSETQYF
TRBJ1-5	14	TRBV2	.	.	TGTGCCAGCTCTCCAGGACTGGAAAGTCAGCCCCAGCATTTT	CASSPGLESQPQHF
TRBJ2-7	16	TRBV6-5	.	few	TGTGCCAGCAGTTACACCAAGGTACCCCGGGGATACGAGCAGTACTTC	CASSYTKVPRGYEQYF
TRBJ2-3	16	TRBV5-1	TRBD2	.	TGCGCCAGCAGCTTGTCAAGCGGGGGTAACACAGATACGCAGTATTTT	CASSLSSGGNTDTQYF
TRBJ1-6	15	TRBV18	TRBD1	.	TGTGCCAGCTCACCACCCGGACAGGGGATTTCACCCCTCCACTTT	CASSPPGQGISPLHF